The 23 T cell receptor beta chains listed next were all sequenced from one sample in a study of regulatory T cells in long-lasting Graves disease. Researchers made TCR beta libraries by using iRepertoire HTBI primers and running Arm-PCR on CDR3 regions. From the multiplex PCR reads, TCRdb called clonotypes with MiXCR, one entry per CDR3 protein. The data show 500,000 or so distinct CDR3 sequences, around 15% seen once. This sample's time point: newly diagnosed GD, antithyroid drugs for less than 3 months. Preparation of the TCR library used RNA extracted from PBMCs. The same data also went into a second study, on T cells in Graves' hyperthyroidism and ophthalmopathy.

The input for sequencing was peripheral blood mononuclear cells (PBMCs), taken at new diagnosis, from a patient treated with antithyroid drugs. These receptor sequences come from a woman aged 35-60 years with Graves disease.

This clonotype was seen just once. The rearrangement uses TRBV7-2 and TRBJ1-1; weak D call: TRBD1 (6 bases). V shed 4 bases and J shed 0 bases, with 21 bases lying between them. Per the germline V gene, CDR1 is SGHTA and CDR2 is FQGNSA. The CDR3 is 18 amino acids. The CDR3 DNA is TGTGCCAGCAGCTCAGAAGCAACAGGGCCTTCAATGAACACTGAAGCTTTCTTT. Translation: CASSSEATGPSMNTEAFF.

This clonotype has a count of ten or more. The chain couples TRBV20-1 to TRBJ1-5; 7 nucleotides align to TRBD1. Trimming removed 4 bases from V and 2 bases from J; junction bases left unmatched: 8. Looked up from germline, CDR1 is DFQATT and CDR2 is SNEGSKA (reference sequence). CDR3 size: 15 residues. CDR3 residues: CSATMDRSGNQPQHF. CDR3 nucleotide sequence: TGCAGTGCTACCATGGACAGGTCCGGCAATCAGCCCCAGCATTTT.

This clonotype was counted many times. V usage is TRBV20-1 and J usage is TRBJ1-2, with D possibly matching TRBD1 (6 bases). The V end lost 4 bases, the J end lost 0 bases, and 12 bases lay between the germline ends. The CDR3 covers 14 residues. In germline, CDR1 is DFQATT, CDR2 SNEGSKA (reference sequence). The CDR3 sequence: CSATKDSANYGYTF. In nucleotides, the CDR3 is TGCAGTGCTACTAAGGACAGCGCTAACTATGGCTACACCTTC.

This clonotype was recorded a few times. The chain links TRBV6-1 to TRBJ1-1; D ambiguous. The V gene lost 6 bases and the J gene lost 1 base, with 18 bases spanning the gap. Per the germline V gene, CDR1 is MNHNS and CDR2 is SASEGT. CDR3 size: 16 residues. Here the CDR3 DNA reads TGTGCCAGCAGATTCAGGAGATACCAAAAGAACACTGAAGCTTTCTTT. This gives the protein CASRFRRYQKNTEAFF.

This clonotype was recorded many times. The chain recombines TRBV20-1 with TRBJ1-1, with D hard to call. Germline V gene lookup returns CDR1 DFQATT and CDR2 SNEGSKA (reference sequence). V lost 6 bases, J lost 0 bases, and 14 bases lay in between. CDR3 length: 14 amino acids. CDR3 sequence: CSASPGNMNTEAFF. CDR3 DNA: TGCAGTGCCAGCCCGGGTAACATGAACACTGAAGCTTTCTTT.

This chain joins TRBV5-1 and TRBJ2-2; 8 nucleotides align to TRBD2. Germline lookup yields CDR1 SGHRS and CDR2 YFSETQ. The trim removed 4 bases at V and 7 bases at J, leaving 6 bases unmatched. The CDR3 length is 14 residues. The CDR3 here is CASSAGLVVGELFF. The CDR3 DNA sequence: TGCGCCAGCAGCGCGGGACTAGTCGTCGGGGAGCTGTTTTTT.

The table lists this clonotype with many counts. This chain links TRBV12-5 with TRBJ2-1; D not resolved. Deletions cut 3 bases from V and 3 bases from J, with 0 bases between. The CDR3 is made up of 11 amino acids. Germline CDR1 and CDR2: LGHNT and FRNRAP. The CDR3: CASGFYNEQFF. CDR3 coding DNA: TGTGCTAGTGGTTTCTACAATGAGCAGTTCTTC.

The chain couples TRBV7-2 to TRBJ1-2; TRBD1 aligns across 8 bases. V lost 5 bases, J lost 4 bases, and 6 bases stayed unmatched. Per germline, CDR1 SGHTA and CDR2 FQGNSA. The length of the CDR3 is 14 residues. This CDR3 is CASSPDGTGYGYTF. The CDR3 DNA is TGTGCCAGCAGCCCAGATGGGACAGGCTATGGCTACACCTTC.

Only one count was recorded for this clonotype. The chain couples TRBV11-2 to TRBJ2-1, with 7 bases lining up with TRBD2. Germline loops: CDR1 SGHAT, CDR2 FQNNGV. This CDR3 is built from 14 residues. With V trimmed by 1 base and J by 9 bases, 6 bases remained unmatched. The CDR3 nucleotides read TGTGCCAGCAGCTTAGGGGTTAGCGGGTTTGAGCAGTTCTTC. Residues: CASSLGVSGFEQFF.

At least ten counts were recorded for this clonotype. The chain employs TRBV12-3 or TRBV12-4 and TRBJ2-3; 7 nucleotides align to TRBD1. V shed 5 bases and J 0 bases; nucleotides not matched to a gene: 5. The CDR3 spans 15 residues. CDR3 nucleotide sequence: TGTGCCAGCAGTGGGGACAGAACTAGCACAGATACGCAGTATTTT. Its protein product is CASSGDRTSTDTQYF.

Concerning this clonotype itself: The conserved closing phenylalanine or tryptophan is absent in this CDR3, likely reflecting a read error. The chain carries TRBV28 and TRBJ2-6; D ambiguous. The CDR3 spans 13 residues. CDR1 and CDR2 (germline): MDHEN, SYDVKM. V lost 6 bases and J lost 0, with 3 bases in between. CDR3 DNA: TGTGCCAGCAGGTACTCTGGGGCCAACGTCCTGACTTCC. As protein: CASRYSGANVLTS.

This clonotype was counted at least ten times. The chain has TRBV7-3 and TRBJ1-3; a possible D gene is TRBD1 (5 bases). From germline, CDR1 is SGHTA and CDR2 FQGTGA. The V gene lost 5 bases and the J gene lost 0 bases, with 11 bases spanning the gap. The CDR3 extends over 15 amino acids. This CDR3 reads CASSVGPDSGNTIYF. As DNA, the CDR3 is TGTGCCAGCAGCGTGGGACCGGACTCTGGAAACACCATATATTTT.

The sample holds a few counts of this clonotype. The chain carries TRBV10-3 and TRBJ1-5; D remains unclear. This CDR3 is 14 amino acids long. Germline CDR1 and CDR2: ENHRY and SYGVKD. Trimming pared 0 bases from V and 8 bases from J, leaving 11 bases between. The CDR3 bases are TGTGCCATCAGTGAGTCGGTGGGCTCGGAGCCCCAGCATTTT. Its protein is CAISESVGSEPQHF.

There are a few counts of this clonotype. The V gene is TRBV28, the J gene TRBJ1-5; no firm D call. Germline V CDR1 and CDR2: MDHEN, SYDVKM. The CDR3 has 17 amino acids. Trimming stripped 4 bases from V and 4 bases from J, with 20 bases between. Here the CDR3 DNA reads TGTGCCAGCAGTTCCCCCCTGGGTTCAGCATTTAATCAGCCCCAGCATTTT. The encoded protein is CASSSPLGSAFNQPQHF.

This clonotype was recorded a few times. The CDR3, as DNA: TGCGCCAGCAGCCTTGGACGGGCCCAGGATACGCAGTATTTT. It specifies CASSLGRAQDTQYF. The J gene is TRBJ2-3, the V gene TRBV5-1; no clear D. V dropped 4 bases and J dropped 6 bases, with 15 bases sitting between them. The CDR3 runs to 14 residues. Germline CDR1 SGHRS, CDR2 YFSETQ.

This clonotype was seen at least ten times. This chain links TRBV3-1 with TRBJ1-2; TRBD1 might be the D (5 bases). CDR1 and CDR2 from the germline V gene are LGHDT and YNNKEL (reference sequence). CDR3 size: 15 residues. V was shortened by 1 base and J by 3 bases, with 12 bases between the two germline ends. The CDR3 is CASSQAGGGHYGYTF. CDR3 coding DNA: TGTGCCAGCAGCCAAGCTGGGGGGGGTCACTATGGCTACACCTTC.

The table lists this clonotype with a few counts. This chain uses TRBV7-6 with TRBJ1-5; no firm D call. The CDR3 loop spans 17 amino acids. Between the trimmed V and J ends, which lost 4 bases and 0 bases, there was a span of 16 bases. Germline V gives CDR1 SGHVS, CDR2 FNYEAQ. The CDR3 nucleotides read TGTGCCAGCAGCTCGGCCAGGACGTTTTATAGCAATCAGCCCCAGCATTTT. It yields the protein CASSSARTFYSNQPQHF.

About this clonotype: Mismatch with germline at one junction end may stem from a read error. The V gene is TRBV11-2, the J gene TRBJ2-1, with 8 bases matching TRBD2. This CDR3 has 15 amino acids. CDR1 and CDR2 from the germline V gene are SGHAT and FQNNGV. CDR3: CASSCRGFIKRGMSF. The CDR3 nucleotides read TGTGCCAGCAGCTGCCGCGGCTTTATTAAGCGGGGGATGTCCTTC.

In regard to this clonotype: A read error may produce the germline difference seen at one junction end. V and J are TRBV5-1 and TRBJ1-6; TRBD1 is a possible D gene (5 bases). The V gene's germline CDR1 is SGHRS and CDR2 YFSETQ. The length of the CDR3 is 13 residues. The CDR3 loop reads CASSVVQGAALHF. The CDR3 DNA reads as TGTGCCAGCAGCGTGGTGCAGGGAGCAGCCCTCCACTTT.

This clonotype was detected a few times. The CDR3 DNA sequence: TGTGCCACCAGTGAATTAAACTATGGCTACACCTTC. Protein sequence: CATSELNYGYTF. The chain couples TRBV24-1 to TRBJ1-2; no firm D call. The V gene lost 4 bases and the J gene lost 2 bases, with 4 bases spanning the gap. The CDR3 is 12 residues long. CDR1 is KGHDR and CDR2 is SFDVKD in the germline V gene.

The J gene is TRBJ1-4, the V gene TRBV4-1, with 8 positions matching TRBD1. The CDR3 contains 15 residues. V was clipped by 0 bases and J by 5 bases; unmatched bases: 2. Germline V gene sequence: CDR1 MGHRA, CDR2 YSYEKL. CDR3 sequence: CASSQDDRGNEKLFF. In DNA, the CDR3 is TGCGCCAGCAGCCAAGACGACAGGGGCAATGAAAAACTGTTTTTT.

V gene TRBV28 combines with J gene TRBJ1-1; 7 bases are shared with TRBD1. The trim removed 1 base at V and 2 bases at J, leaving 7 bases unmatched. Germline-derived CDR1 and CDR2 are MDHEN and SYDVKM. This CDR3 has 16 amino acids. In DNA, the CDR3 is TGTGCCAGCAGTTTATTGGCTACAGGGGTAAACACTGAAGCTTTCTTT. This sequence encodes CASSLLATGVNTEAFF.

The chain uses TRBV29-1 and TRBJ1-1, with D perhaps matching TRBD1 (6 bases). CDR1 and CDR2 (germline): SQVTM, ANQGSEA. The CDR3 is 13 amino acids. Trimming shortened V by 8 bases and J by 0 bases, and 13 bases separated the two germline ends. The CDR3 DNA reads TGCAGCACCGAGACAGGAATGAACACTGAAGCTTTCTTT. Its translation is CSTETGMNTEAFF.